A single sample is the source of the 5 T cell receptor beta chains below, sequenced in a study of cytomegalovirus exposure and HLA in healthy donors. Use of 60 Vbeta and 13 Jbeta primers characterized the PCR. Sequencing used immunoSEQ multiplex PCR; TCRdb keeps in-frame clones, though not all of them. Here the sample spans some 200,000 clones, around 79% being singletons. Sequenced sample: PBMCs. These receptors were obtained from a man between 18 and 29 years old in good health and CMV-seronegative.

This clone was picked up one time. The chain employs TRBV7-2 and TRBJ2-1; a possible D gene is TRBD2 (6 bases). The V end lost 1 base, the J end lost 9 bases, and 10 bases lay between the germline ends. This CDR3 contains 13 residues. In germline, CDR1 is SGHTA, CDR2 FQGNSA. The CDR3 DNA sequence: TGTGCCAGCAGCTTAGGCGGGGTGGGTGAGCAGTTCTTC. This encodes CASSLGGVGEQFF. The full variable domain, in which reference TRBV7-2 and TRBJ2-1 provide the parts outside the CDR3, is GAGVSQSPSNKVTEKGKDVELRCDPISGHTALYWYRQSLGQGLEFLIYFQGNSAPDKSGLPSDRFSAERTGGSVSTLTIQRTQQEDSAVYLCASSLGGVGEQFFGPGTRLTVL.

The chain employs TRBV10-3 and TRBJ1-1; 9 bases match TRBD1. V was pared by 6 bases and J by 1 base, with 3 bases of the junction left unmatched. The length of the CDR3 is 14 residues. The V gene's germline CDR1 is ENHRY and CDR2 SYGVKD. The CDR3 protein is CAISLDRGNTEAFF. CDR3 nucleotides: TGTGCCATCAGCTTGGACAGGGGGAACACTGAAGCTTTCTTT.

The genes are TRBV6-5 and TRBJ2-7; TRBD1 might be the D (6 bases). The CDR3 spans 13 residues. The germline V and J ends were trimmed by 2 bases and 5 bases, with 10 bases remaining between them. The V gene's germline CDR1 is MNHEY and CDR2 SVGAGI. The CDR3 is CASSYDRTNEQYF. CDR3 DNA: TGTGCCAGCAGTTACGACAGGACCAACGAGCAGTACTTC.

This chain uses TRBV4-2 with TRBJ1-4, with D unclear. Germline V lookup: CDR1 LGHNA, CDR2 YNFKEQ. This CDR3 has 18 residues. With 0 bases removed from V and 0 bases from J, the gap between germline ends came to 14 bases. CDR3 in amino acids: CASSQEQRFGATNEKLFF. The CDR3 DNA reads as TGTGCCAGCAGCCAAGAGCAGCGTTTCGGAGCAACTAATGAAAAACTGTTTTTT.

The CDR3 loop is CASSDGGQPQHF. The CDR3 DNA reads TGTGCCAGCAGCGACGGAGGGCAGCCCCAGCATTTT. This chain uses TRBV7-6 with TRBJ1-5; D is uncertain. Trimming left V 5 bases short and J 7 bases short, with 9 bases between. The CDR3 length is 12 residues. Germline V gene data show CDR1 as SGHVS and CDR2 as FNYEAQ.